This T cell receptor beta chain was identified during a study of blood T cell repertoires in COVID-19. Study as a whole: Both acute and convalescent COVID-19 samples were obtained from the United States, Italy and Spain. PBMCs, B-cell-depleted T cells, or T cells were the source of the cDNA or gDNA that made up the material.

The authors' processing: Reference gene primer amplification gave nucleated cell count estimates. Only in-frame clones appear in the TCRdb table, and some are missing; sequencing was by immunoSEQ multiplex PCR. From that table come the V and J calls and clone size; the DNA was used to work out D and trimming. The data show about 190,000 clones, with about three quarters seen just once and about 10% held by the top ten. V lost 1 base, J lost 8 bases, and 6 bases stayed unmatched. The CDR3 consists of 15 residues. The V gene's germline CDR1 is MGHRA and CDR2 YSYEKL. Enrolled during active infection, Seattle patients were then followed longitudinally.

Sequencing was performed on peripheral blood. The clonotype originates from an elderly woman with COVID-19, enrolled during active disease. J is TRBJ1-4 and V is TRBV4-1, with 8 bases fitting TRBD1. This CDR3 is CASSQARQGREKLFF. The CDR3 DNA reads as TGCGCCAGCAGCCAAGCCCGACAGGGGAGGGAAAAACTGTTTTTT.